Relative to its sample, the clone carrying this T cell receptor (beta chain) is large. The sample belongs to a study of ipilimumab plus nivolumab after autologous stem cell transplantation. The data were produced by immunoSEQ multiplex PCR, yet TCRdb's version contains in-frame clones alone and is incomplete. Of 3,000 or so clones in the sample, 80% to 90% are singletons; the top ten hold about 12%. Starting 14 to 28 days after autologous transplant, ipilimumab 1 mg/kg was given. The TCR was taken from a male donor with multiple myeloma. The material was PBMCs, obtained in a trial of ipilimumab plus nivolumab as post-transplant consolidation.

The DNA of the CDR3 is TGTGCCAGCAGCTCGATCGGGCCTAACTATGGCTACACCTTC. Encoded protein: CASSSIGPNYGYTF. The chain joins TRBV11-2 to TRBJ1-2; D is uncertain. Germline loops: CDR1 SGHAT, CDR2 FQNNGV. With 4 bases removed from V and 0 bases from J, the gap between germline ends came to 9 bases. The CDR3 is made up of 14 amino acids.